This entry concerns a single T cell receptor (beta chain). The data belong to a study of shared T cell receptors in the human thymus. Trimming cost V 1 base and J 0 bases, with 10 bases left between them. Germline V gene sequence: CDR1 SNHLY, CDR2 FYNNEI. The CDR3 totals 16 residues. Sequencing used immunoSEQ multiplex PCR; TCRdb keeps in-frame clones, though not all of them. The table shows under 700,000 clones, with 70% to 80% occurring only once. These data also formed part of another study, on human thymus T cells. From that report: The donor group consisted of healthy Finnish infants who were having corrective surgery for congenital heart defects. Obtained as resections during corrective heart surgery, the thymus tissue was then studied. Use of V and J genes seemed skewed within the thymic and blood repertoires. Related studies noted strongly shared thymic repertoires across unrelated people.

Sequences were obtained from thymocytes. This clonotype was obtained from a boy under two years old with a congenital heart defect. The chain joins TRBV2 to TRBJ2-1; unclear D gene. Written as DNA, the CDR3 is TGTGCCAGCAGTGAAGTGTACATAAGCTCCTACAATGAGCAGTTCTTC. Amino acid sequence: CASSEVYISSYNEQFF.